These 31 T cell receptor beta chains were all obtained from the same sample, sequenced in a study of blood T cell repertoires in COVID-19. Measured with immunoSEQ multiplex PCR; TCRdb has only the in-frame clones, and not every one. The sample lists some 400,000 clones; roughly 91% were seen once. The sample consisted of PBMCs or T cells enriched from blood (not recorded which). The receptors shown here come from a woman under 40 who had recovered from COVID-19.

The chain is built from TRBV6-5 and TRBJ2-3; TRBD1 matches at 7 bases. Germline V gives CDR1 MNHEY, CDR2 SVGAGI. The CDR3 is 14 residues long. J was trimmed by 0 bases and V by 6 bases; bases with no gene match: 3. The CDR3 sequence: CASSPGQSTDTQYF. For the CDR3, the DNA is TGTGCCAGCAGCCCGGGACAGAGCACAGATACGCAGTATTTT.

The CDR3 DNA is TGTGCCAGCAGCTTCCCACAGGGGGCCTATGGCTACACCTTC. The encoded protein is CASSFPQGAYGYTF. This chain uses TRBV5-6 with TRBJ1-2, with 9 nucleotides matching TRBD1. With 2 bases clipped from V and 4 bases from J, the junction kept 3 bases outside the gene matches. Germline CDR1 reads SGHDT; CDR2 reads YYEEEE. The CDR3 sequence is 14 residues long.

This clone was counted once. The chain has TRBV2 and TRBJ2-3; no firm D call. Trimming removed 10 bases at V and 2 bases at J, with 4 bases between. The CDR3 loop spans 10 amino acids. Germline CDR1 SNHLY, CDR2 FYNNEI. CDR3 coding DNA: TGTGCCACCGTCACAGATACGCAGTATTTT. This codes for CATVTDTQYF.

The chain couples TRBV5-1 to TRBJ2-3; the D gene is possibly TRBD1 (7 bases). CDR1 is SGHRS and CDR2 is YFSETQ in the germline V gene. The CDR3 covers 14 residues. V lost 4 bases and J 5 bases, leaving 14 bases between the germline ends. The CDR3 sequence is CASSPGGGQDTQYF. In DNA, the CDR3 is TGCGCCAGCAGCCCAGGAGGGGGCCAAGATACGCAGTATTTT.

This chain joins TRBV10-2 and TRBJ1-2; D perhaps matches TRBD1 (5 bases). The CDR3 runs 13 residues. The V gene lost 6 bases and the J gene lost 2 bases, with 10 bases spanning the gap. CDR1 is WSHSY, CDR2 SAAADI, per germline. Here the CDR3 DNA reads TGCGCCAGCAGGTCCGACAGCAACTATGGCTACACCTTC. Its translation is CASRSDSNYGYTF.

The rearrangement links TRBV6-5 to TRBJ2-1; D possibly corresponds to TRBD1 (5 bases). The CDR3 length is 15 residues. Germline CDR1 reads MNHEY; CDR2 reads SVGAGI. V was clipped by 7 bases and J by 6 bases, with 19 bases between them. CDR3: CASNLQLLTGNEQFF. CDR3 DNA: TGTGCCAGCAATCTTCAACTACTAACAGGCAATGAGCAGTTCTTC.

CDR3 in amino acids: CASSRPPGNTEAFF. CDR3 sequence (DNA): TGCGCCAGCAGCCGCCCCCCCGGGAACACTGAAGCTTTCTTT. The J gene is TRBJ1-1, the V gene TRBV4-1; D ambiguous. CDR3 size: 14 residues. Germline CDR1 MGHRA, CDR2 YSYEKL. V gave up 4 bases and J gave up 1 base, with 10 bases separating them.

The chain carries TRBV6-5 and TRBJ1-2; a possible D gene is TRBD1 (5 bases). Germline V gene data show CDR1 as MNHEY and CDR2 as SVGAGI. CDR3 length: 15 residues. The V gene lost 5 bases and the J gene lost 2 bases, with 15 bases spanning the gap. The CDR3 is CASSLESHRNYGYTF. The CDR3 DNA reads TGTGCCAGCAGTCTTGAGAGCCACAGGAACTATGGCTACACCTTC.

The rearrangement links TRBV10-2 to TRBJ1-2; TRBD1 is a possible D gene (6 bases). Trimming pared 8 bases from V and 0 bases from J, leaving 16 bases between. The CDR3 has 15 residues. Germline V gives CDR1 WSHSY, CDR2 SAAADI. This chain's CDR3 is CASGGGRGANYGYTF. The CDR3 bases are TGCGCCAGCGGGGGGGGCCGAGGAGCTAACTATGGCTACACCTTC.

The chain carries TRBV10-3 and TRBJ1-3; no clear D. CDR1 ENHRY and CDR2 SYGVKD come from the germline V gene. The CDR3 length is 16 residues. Trimming stripped 3 bases from V and 0 bases from J, with 12 bases between. The CDR3 sequence: CAISDPGKYSGNTIYF. The DNA of the CDR3 is TGTGCCATCAGTGATCCGGGAAAATACTCTGGAAACACCATATATTTT.

This rearrangement joins TRBV30 to TRBJ2-7, with D tentatively TRBD1 (6 bases). This CDR3 is 15 amino acids long. The germline CDR1 and CDR2 sequences are GTSNPN and SVGIG (reference sequence). The V and J ends lost 2 bases and 1 base respectively, with 15 bases between them. The CDR3 spells CAWSLVGARSYEQYF. The CDR3 DNA reads as TGTGCCTGGAGTTTGGTGGGGGCCAGGTCCTACGAGCAGTACTTC.

The chain combines TRBV5-1 with TRBJ2-1, with D perhaps TRBD2 (6 bases). This CDR3 comprises 13 residues. The germline V gene encodes CDR1 SGHRS and CDR2 YFSETQ. V was trimmed by 4 bases and J by 4 bases, leaving 9 bases between them. The CDR3 DNA is TGCGCCAGCAGCGCGACTAGTTACAATGAGCAGTTCTTC. Its translation: CASSATSYNEQFF.

J is TRBJ2-5 and V is TRBV2; 8 nucleotides line up with TRBD1. J lost 5 bases, V lost 7 bases, and 12 bases had no gene match. Per germline, CDR1 SNHLY and CDR2 FYNNEI. This CDR3 region has 15 residues. The CDR3 DNA is TGTGCCAGCATCTTGGCAGGGGGCGCGGGGGAGACCCAGTACTTC. Translating it yields CASILAGGAGETQYF.

This clone was counted once. The rearrangement joins TRBV6-5 to TRBJ1-2; D is unresolved. V lost 10 bases, J lost 4 bases, and 16 bases lay in between. CDR3 length: 13 amino acids. Germline V gene sequence: CDR1 MNHEY, CDR2 SVGAGI. The CDR3 protein is CAIGESWSYGYTF. CDR3 in DNA: TGTGCCATCGGGGAGTCCTGGAGCTATGGCTACACCTTC.

V is TRBV6-4 and J is TRBJ1-5; tentatively, D is TRBD1 (6 bases). Trimming stripped 7 bases from V and 4 bases from J, with 8 bases between. This CDR3 has 12 residues. Germline V gene lookup returns CDR1 MRHNA and CDR2 SNTAGT. The chain's CDR3 is CASIRGNQPQHF. The CDR3 DNA sequence: TGTGCCAGCATCAGGGGAAATCAGCCCCAGCATTTT.

This chain connects TRBV6-1 to TRBJ2-5; possible D gene TRBD1, 5 bases. V dropped 3 bases and J dropped 5 bases, with 7 bases sitting between them. CDR3 length equals 12 residues. Germline V gene data show CDR1 as MNHNS and CDR2 as SASEGT. The CDR3 is CASSEPGETQYF. The DNA of the CDR3 is TGTGCCAGCAGTGAGCCAGGGGAGACCCAGTACTTC.

This chain uses TRBV6-5 with TRBJ2-2, with D unclear. Trimming took 7 bases from V and 3 from J, leaving 9 bases between them. CDR1 and CDR2 (germline): MNHEY, SVGAGI. CDR3 length equals 13 residues. CDR3 sequence (DNA): TGTGCCAGCATTCGTCTAGACACCGGGGAGCTGTTTTTT. This encodes CASIRLDTGELFF.

The chain uses TRBV28 and TRBJ2-3; D is undetermined. CDR3 length: 13 amino acids. CDR1 and CDR2 from the germline V gene are MDHEN and SYDVKM. V was clipped by 6 bases and J by 0 bases, with 7 bases between them. The CDR3 here is CASRESSTDTQYF. The CDR3 nucleotides read TGTGCCAGCAGGGAGTCTAGCACAGATACGCAGTATTTT.

This clone came up once. The chain joins TRBV7-9 to TRBJ2-1; 12 bases fit TRBD2. J gave up 5 bases and V 5 bases, and 4 bases lay outside the gene matches. The CDR3 runs 15 residues. Germline V gene lookup returns CDR1 SEHNR and CDR2 FQNEAQ (reference sequence). In DNA form, the CDR3 reads TGTGCCAGCAGCGTACTAGCGGGAGGCCACAATGAGCAGTTCTTC. Its protein is CASSVLAGGHNEQFF. The full variable domain, its missing parts supplied by reference TRBV7-9 and TRBJ2-1, is DTGVSQNPRHKITKRGQNVTFRCDPISEHNRLYWYRQTLGQGPEFLTYFQNEAQLEKSRLLSDRFSAERPKGSFSTLEIQRTEQGDSAMYLCASSVLAGGHNEQFFGPGTRLTVL.

This clone was picked up one time. This chain connects TRBV7-9 to TRBJ2-7; 8 bases fit TRBD1. Unmatched junction bases numbered 7, after V lost 4 bases and J lost 2 bases. From germline, CDR1 is SEHNR and CDR2 FQNEAQ (reference sequence). The CDR3 length is 15 residues. The CDR3 loop reads CASSSSTGDAYEQYF. The CDR3 DNA sequence: TGTGCCAGCAGCTCGTCGACAGGGGATGCCTACGAGCAGTACTTC.

V gene TRBV10-2 combines with J gene TRBJ2-2; D might be TRBD1 (6 bases). Germline CDR1 reads WSHSY; CDR2 reads SAAADI. Trimming cost V 3 bases and J 6 bases, with 8 bases left between them. CDR3 length equals 13 residues. CDR3 in amino acids: CASSEQGAGELFF. The DNA for the CDR3 is TGCGCCAGCAGTGAACAGGGTGCCGGGGAGCTGTTTTTT.

CDR3 sequence (DNA): TGTGCCAGCAGTTTTAGGGACAGCGGAGTACTTGAAAAACTGTTTTTT. Translating gives CASSFRDSGVLEKLFF. The chain carries TRBV28 and TRBJ1-4; 7 positions agree with TRBD1. The junction had 11 bases not matched to a gene; V was cut back by 3 bases and J by 7 bases. The length of the CDR3 is 16 residues. Per the germline V gene, CDR1 is MDHEN and CDR2 is SYDVKM.

The CDR3 region is CASSLEADRGRYTF. CDR3 DNA sequence: TGCGCCAGCAGCTTGGAAGCGGACAGGGGCCGCTACACCTTC. The genes are TRBV5-1 and TRBJ1-2; 9 nucleotides match TRBD1. Germline V lookup: CDR1 SGHRS, CDR2 YFSETQ. This CDR3 is built from 14 residues. Trimming cost V 0 bases and J 9 bases; bases outside gene matches: 6.

J is TRBJ1-6 and V is TRBV5-1; perhaps TRBD1 as D (5 bases). Trimming removed 4 bases at V and 8 bases at J, with 13 bases between. CDR1 and CDR2 from the germline V gene are SGHRS and YFSETQ. The CDR3 runs 14 residues. The CDR3: CASSPGDQYSPLHF. For the CDR3, the DNA is TGCGCCAGCAGCCCGGGGGACCAATATTCACCCCTCCACTTT.

CDR3 amino acids: CASRRQGARVSYTF. The CDR3 DNA reads as TGTGCCAGTAGACGACAGGGAGCCCGCGTGAGCTACACCTTC. The chain employs TRBV19 and TRBJ1-2, with TRBD1 matching 7 bases. Germline assignment: CDR1 LNHDA and CDR2 SQIVND (reference sequence). The ends lost 6 bases at V and 9 bases at J; junction bases unmatched: 13. CDR3 size: 14 residues.

The rearrangement links TRBV6-5 to TRBJ1-1; possibly TRBD1 for D (6 bases). In germline, CDR1 is MNHEY, CDR2 SVGAGI. The V end lost 6 bases, the J end lost 4 bases, and 18 bases lay between the germline ends. The CDR3 contains 15 residues. The CDR3 sequence is CASSDSTQGSTEAFF. CDR3 sequence (DNA): TGTGCCAGCAGCGACTCGACCCAGGGGTCCACTGAAGCTTTCTTT.

The chain has TRBV28 and TRBJ2-7, with 9 bases matching TRBD1. This CDR3 is built from 19 residues. J lost 0 bases, V lost 4 bases, and 16 bases had no gene match. Germline V lookup: CDR1 MDHEN, CDR2 SYDVKM. CDR3 sequence reads: CASSSTGTGTPSRSYEQYF. CDR3 bases: TGTGCCAGCAGTTCGACCGGGACAGGGACACCCTCTCGCTCCTACGAGCAGTACTTC.

The V call is TRBV5-1, the J call TRBJ1-2; 8 nucleotides align to TRBD1. The germline CDR1 and CDR2 sequences are SGHRS and YFSETQ. The CDR3 is made up of 14 amino acids. V shed 1 base, J shed 8 bases, and the junction held 7 bases outside the gene matches. The CDR3 coding sequence is TGCGCCAGCAGCTTGTGGCAGGGGGCGCGGGGCTACACCTTC. Amino acid sequence: CASSLWQGARGYTF.

The chain links TRBV28 to TRBJ1-4; the D gene is possibly TRBD1 (6 bases). V lost 4 bases and J 3 bases, leaving 12 bases between the germline ends. CDR3 length: 15 residues. Germline assignment: CDR1 MDHEN and CDR2 SYDVKM. The CDR3: CASSSRTVANEKLFF. Here the CDR3 DNA reads TGTGCCAGCAGTTCCCGGACAGTCGCTAATGAAAAACTGTTTTTT.

V is TRBV5-1 and J is TRBJ1-2; D may be TRBD1 (6 bases). Trimming pared 5 bases from V and 5 bases from J, leaving 13 bases between. In germline, CDR1 is SGHRS, CDR2 YFSETQ. The CDR3 consists of 13 residues. CDR3 sequence reads: CASRRARGYGYTF. As DNA, the CDR3 is TGCGCCAGCAGAAGGGCCAGGGGTTATGGCTACACCTTC.

V usage is TRBV7-9 and J usage is TRBJ1-1; D ambiguous. The CDR3 covers 12 residues. V shed 5 bases and J shed 11 bases, with 15 bases lying between them. CDR1 is SEHNR and CDR2 is FQNEAQ in the germline V gene (reference sequence). CDR3 nucleotide sequence: TGTGCCAGCAGCGCACTTTCGCCCGAGGCTTTCTTT. Translation gives CASSALSPEAFF.